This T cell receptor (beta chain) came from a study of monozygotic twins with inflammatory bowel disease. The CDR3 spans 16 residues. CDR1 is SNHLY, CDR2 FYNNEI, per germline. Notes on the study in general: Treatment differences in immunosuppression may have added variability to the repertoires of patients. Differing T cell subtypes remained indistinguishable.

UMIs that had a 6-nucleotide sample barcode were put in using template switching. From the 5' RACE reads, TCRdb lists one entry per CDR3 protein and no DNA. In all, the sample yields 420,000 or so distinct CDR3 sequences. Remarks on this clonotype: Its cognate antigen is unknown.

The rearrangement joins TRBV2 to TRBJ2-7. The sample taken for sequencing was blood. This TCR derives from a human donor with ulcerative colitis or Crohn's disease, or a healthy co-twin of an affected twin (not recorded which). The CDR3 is CASTPRRRRRSYEQYF.